The T cell receptor (beta chain) described here comes from a study of OX40 agonist ivuxolimab in advanced cancers. Generated by immunoSEQ multiplex PCR, the TCRdb table keeps only in-frame clones and is missing some. The sample yields about 48,000 clones, roughly 83% seen once. This TCR was recovered from an adult with an advanced solid tumor such as melanoma, head and neck, liver or kidney cancer. Sequencing was performed on CD4+ or CD8+ T cells sorted from blood, taken in a trial of the OX40 agonist ivuxolimab.

For the CDR3, the DNA is TGCGCCAGCAGCCAAGGGTGGCAGGTTACCTACGAGCAGTACTTC. It translates to CASSQGWQVTYEQYF. The chain uses TRBV4-3 and TRBJ2-7; no definite D call. The germline CDR1 and CDR2 sequences are LGHNA and YSLEER. This CDR3 region has 15 residues. The germline V and J ends were trimmed by 1 base and 2 bases, with 12 bases remaining between them.